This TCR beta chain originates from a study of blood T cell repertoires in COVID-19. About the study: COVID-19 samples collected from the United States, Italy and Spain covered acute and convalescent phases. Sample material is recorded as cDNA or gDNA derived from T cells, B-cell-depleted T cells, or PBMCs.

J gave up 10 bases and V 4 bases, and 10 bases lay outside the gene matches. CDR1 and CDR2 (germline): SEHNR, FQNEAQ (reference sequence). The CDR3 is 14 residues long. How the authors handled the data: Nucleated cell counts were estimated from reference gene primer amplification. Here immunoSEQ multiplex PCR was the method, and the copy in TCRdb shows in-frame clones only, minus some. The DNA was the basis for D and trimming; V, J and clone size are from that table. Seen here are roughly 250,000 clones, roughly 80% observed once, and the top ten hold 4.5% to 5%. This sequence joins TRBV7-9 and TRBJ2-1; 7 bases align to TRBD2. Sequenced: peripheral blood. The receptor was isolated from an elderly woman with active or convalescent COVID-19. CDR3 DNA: TGTGCCAGCAGCTCATCGACTAGCCCGGGCGAGCAGTTCTTC. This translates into CASSSSTSPGEQFF. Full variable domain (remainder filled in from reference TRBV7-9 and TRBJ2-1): DTGVSQNPRHKITKRGQNVTFRCDPISEHNRLYWYRQTLGQGPEFLTYFQNEAQLEKSRLLSDRFSAERPKGSFSTLEIQRTEQGDSAMYLCASSSSTSPGEQFFGPGTRLTVL.